Listed below are T cell receptor beta chains from one sample, sequenced in a study of shared clonotypes between healthy human individuals. This table comes from immunoSEQ multiplex PCR, and its TCRdb copy is limited to in-frame clones, with some not included. The table lists 2,500,000 or so clones, approximately 93% of them singletons. Sequencing was carried out using naive CD4+ T cells from PBMCs. The receptors were gathered from a man aged 18 to 29 in good health. Some clones in this sample may be carry-over from other donors' samples. Both conserved end residues are part of each CDR3. A D gene is named only where the DNA matches it firmly. Where a row states a size, it is once, few, many or the class of an expanded clone; other rows omit it.

clone_size,d_call,j_call,v_call,cdr3_nt,cdr3_aa
.,.,TRBJ2-6,TRBV6-4,TGTGCCAGCTCATCAGGGGTGACGGGGGCCAACGTCCTGACTTTC,CASSSGVTGANVLTF
once,TRBD1,TRBJ2-3,TRBV11-2,TGTGCCAGCAGCCCCGGGACAGGGAGGACAGATACGCAGTATTTT,CASSPGTGRTDTQYF
.,TRBD1,TRBJ2-3,TRBV11-3,TGTGCCAGCAGTTTCGACAGGGGCACAGATACGCAGTATTTT,CASSFDRGTDTQYF
.,TRBD2,TRBJ2-7,TRBV27,TGTGCCAGCGCCTACGGGACTAGCGGCTCCTACGAGCAGTACTTC,CASAYGTSGSYEQYF
.,TRBD1,TRBJ2-7,TRBV6-5,TGTGCCAGCAGTTACTGGGGACAGGGGGACTACGAGCAGTACTTC,CASSYWGQGDYEQYF
.,.,TRBJ1-4,TRBV28,TGTGCCAGCAGCCTTGGACGGACAACTAATGAAAAACTGTTTTTT,CASSLGRTTNEKLFF
.,.,TRBJ2-7,TRBV5-5,TGTGCCAGCAGCGTTCAGCTAGCCACAGGCCAAGTGCCCCGTGAGCAGTACTTC,CASSVQLATGQVPREQYF
.,.,TRBJ2-7,TRBV28,TGTGCCAGCAGTTTACCAGCGCCGTCCTCCTACGAGCAGTACTTC,CASSLPAPSSYEQYF
.,TRBD2,TRBJ2-7,TRBV4-3,TGCGCCAGCAGCCAAGGAGCCGGGACTAGCGGCTCCTACGAGCAGTACTTC,CASSQGAGTSGSYEQYF
.,TRBD1,TRBJ1-5,TRBV6-1,TGTGCCAGCAGGGGGACAGTTAGCAATCAGCCCCAGCATTTT,CASRGTVSNQPQHF
.,.,TRBJ2-1,TRBV27,TGTGCCAGCAGTTTATCCCTTACCTCCTACTCCTACAATGAGCAGTTCTTC,CASSLSLTSYSYNEQFF
.,TRBD2,TRBJ2-7,TRBV5-1,TGCGCCAGCAGCTTGGGGACTAGCGGGAGATCAAGCGGGGAGCAGTACTTC,CASSLGTSGRSSGEQYF
.,TRBD1,TRBJ2-7,TRBV9,TGTGCCAGCAGCGTAGATTGGCAGGGGGCTTACTACGAGCAGTACTTC,CASSVDWQGAYYEQYF
.,.,TRBJ1-2,TRBV6-1,TGTGCCAGCAGTGAAGAGGAGGGGTTCTATGGCTACACCTTC,CASSEEEGFYGYTF
.,.,TRBJ1-3,TRBV6-1,TGTGCCAGCAGTGAACTGCGCTCTGGAAACACCATATATTTT,CASSELRSGNTIYF
.,TRBD1,TRBJ2-7,TRBV5-6,TGTGCCAGCAGGCCCGGGACAGCGGACTCCTACGAGCAGTACTTC,CASRPGTADSYEQYF
.,.,TRBJ1-2,TRBV5-5,TGTGCCAGCAGCGTAACAGGGCCCCCGGAGGGCTACACCTTC,CASSVTGPPEGYTF
.,TRBD2,TRBJ2-1,TRBV7-9,TGTGCCAGCAGTTTTCTTAGCGGGACTTGGAGGAATGAGCAGTTCTTC,CASSFLSGTWRNEQFF
.,TRBD1,TRBJ1-5,TRBV6-1,TGTGCCAGCAGTGAAAGCCCTGGACAGGGGTGGCAGCCCCAGCATTTT,CASSESPGQGWQPQHF
.,TRBD2,TRBJ2-5,TRBV6-6,TGTGCCAGCAGTTACTCGTCCCTAGCGGGAGAGACCCAGTACTTC,CASSYSSLAGETQYF
.,.,TRBJ2-3,TRBV10-2,TGCGCCAGCAGTGAGTCATGGCGGACGGGCACAGATACGCAGTATTTT,CASSESWRTGTDTQYF
.,.,TRBJ1-3,TRBV5-1,TGCGCCAGCAGCACGAGAAAAGGGGTGGCTGGAAACACCATATATTTT,CASSTRKGVAGNTIYF
.,.,TRBJ2-2,TRBV4-1,TGCGCCAGCAGCCCCCAAAGGCTAGGGCCCGGGGAGCTGTTTTTT,CASSPQRLGPGELFF
.,.,TRBJ1-4,TRBV30,TGTGCCTGGAGTTTATCGTGGACCAACCAGGGAAAACTGTTTTTT,CAWSLSWTNQGKLFF
.,.,TRBJ1-1,TRBV11-2,TGTGCCAGCAGCTTTATTCAGGCGAACACTGAAGCTTTCTTT,CASSFIQANTEAFF
.,.,TRBJ2-5,TRBV7-3,TGTGCCAGCAGCTTGGGGCTTGGGCGTCAAGAGACCCAGTACTTC,CASSLGLGRQETQYF
.,TRBD1,TRBJ2-7,TRBV28,TGTGCCAGCAGGACAGGGGGGAGTCCCTCCTACGAGCAGTACTTC,CASRTGGSPSYEQYF
.,.,TRBJ2-3,TRBV7-2,TGTGCCAGCAGCTCAAGGCGGAGCACAGATACGCAGTATTTT,CASSSRRSTDTQYF
once,.,TRBJ1-1,TRBV6-9,TGTGCCAGCAGTTATTCAGGGGCGGACACTGAAGCTTTCTTT,CASSYSGADTEAFF
once,TRBD2,TRBJ2-7,TRBV5-4,TGTGCCAGCAGCCCAGCGGGCGGGAGGTCCCCCTACGAGCAGTACTTC,CASSPAGGRSPYEQYF
.,.,TRBJ1-2,TRBV28,TGTGCCAGCACCCAAGTAGGTATAGGCTACACCTTC,CASTQVGIGYTF
.,.,TRBJ1-3,TRBV9,TGTGCCAGCAGCCCTGACAGTTACTCTGGAAACACCATATATTTT,CASSPDSYSGNTIYF
.,TRBD1,TRBJ2-5,TRBV10-3,TGTGCCATCAGTGAGAGCACGGGGACAGGAGAGACCCAGTACTTC,CAISESTGTGETQYF
.,.,TRBJ2-1,TRBV7-1,TGTGCCAGCAGCTTAACGTTGGCGGCCTCAGCCAATGAGCAGTTCTTC,CASSLTLAASANEQFF
.,.,TRBJ2-7,TRBV28,TGTGCCAGCAGTTTACGGGCAGACGAGCAGTACTTC,CASSLRADEQYF
.,TRBD1,TRBJ1-2,TRBV19,TGTGCCAGTAGTACCCGGGCAGGGGGCTATGGCTACACCTTC,CASSTRAGGYGYTF
once,TRBD1,TRBJ1-1,TRBV28,TGTGCCAGCAGGTTTCCACAGGGGCCGCGGACTGAAGCTTTCTTT,CASRFPQGPRTEAFF
.,.,TRBJ1-2,TRBV7-9,TGTGCCAGCAACCTTATAGGGAACTATGGCTACACCTTC,CASNLIGNYGYTF
.,TRBD1,TRBJ1-1,TRBV6-5,TGTGCCAGCAGTTACCAGACAGGGGCGAACACTGAAGCTTTCTTT,CASSYQTGANTEAFF
.,.,TRBJ2-5,TRBV29-1,TGCAGCGCATTGGGGCCAGGGGAGACCCAGTACTTC,CSALGPGETQYF
.,TRBD2,TRBJ2-2,TRBV14,TGTGCCAGCAGCCCAGCGGGAGGCCCGGGGACCGGGGAGCTGTTTTTT,CASSPAGGPGTGELFF
.,TRBD1,TRBJ2-1,TRBV6-1,TGTGCCAGCAGCGGACAGGCGGTGGGCTACAATGAGCAGTTCTTC,CASSGQAVGYNEQFF
.,.,TRBJ2-7,TRBV9,TGTGCCAGCAGCGTAGGAGGTACGGGACCACCCTACGAGCAGTACTTC,CASSVGGTGPPYEQYF